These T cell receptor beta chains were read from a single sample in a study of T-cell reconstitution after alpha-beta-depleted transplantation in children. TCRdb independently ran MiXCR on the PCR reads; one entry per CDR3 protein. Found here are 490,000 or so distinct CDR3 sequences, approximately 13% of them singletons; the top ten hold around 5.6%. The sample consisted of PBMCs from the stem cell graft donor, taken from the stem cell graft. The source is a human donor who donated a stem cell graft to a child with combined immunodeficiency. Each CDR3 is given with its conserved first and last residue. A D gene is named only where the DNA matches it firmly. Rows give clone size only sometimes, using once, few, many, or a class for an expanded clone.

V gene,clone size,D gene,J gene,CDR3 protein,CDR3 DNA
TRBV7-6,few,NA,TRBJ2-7,CASSLEGRNEQYF,TGTGCCAGCAGCTTAGAGGGGCGGAACGAGCAGTACTTC
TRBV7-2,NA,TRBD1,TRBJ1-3,CASSLVGQGWGNTIYF,TGTGCCAGCAGCTTGGTTGGACAGGGATGGGGAAACACCATATATTTT
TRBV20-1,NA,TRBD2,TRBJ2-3,CSATPLAGGQYTQYF,TGCAGTGCAACCCCACTAGCGGGGGGCCAATATACGCAGTATTTT
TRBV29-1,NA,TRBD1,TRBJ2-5,CSAGQGLETQYF,TGCAGCGCAGGACAGGGTTTAGAGACCCAGTACTTC
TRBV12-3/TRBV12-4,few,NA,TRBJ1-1,CASSPGSLTEAFF,TGTGCCAGCAGTCCAGGGTCGCTCACTGAAGCTTTCTTT
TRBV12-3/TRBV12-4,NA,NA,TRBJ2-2,CASSPRGELFF,TGTGCCAGCAGTCCCCGTGGGGAGCTGTTTTTT
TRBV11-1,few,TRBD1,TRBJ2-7,CASSLAYGQGAHEQYF,TGTGCCAGCAGCTTAGCCTACGGACAGGGGGCCCACGAGCAGTACTTC
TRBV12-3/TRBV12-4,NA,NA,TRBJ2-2,CASSPIWGIGAGELFF,TGTGCCAGCAGTCCAATATGGGGGATAGGGGCCGGGGAGCTGTTTTTT
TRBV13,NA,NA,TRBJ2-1,CASSLWGDRASYNEQFF,TGTGCCAGCAGCTTATGGGGAGATCGGGCCTCATACAATGAGCAGTTCTTC
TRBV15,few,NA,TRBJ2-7,CATSRNRGEGDYEQYF,TGTGCCACCAGCAGAAACCGTGGTGAGGGGGACTACGAGCAGTACTTC
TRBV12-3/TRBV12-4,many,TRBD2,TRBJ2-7,CASNTRLAGKHEQYF,TGTGCCAGCAACACTCGACTAGCGGGTAAACACGAGCAGTACTTC
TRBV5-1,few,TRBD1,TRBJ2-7,CASSSRGRGYEQYF,TGCGCCAGCAGCTCTAGGGGCAGGGGGTACGAGCAGTACTTC
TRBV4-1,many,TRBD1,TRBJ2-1,CASSQGDDRDPYNEQFF,TGCGCCAGCAGCCAAGGGGACGACAGGGACCCCTACAATGAGCAGTTCTTC
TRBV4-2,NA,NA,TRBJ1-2,CASSQDPTGFYGYTF,TGTGCCAGCAGCCAAGACCCGACGGGATTCTATGGCTACACCTTC
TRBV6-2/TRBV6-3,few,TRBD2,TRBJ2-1,CASGLAGAGEQFF,TGTGCCAGCGGACTAGCGGGAGCCGGTGAGCAGTTCTTC
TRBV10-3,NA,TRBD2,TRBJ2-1,CAISALTSGSPFF,TGTGCCATCAGTGCGCTGACTAGCGGGAGCCCGTTCTTC